These T cell receptor beta chains were read from a single sample in a study of T cells after yellow fever vaccination. TCRdb re-called the 5' RACE reads with MiXCR, one entry per CDR3 protein. In the table there are roughly 94,000 distinct CDR3 sequences, almost 9% of which are singletons. Source: CD8+ T cells not binding an NS4B(214-222) dextramer, sorted from PBMCs, taken approximately 15 days after the first yellow fever vaccination. Receptors were obtained from a man aged 18 to 29 who received the YFV17D yellow fever vaccine. CDR3s include the opening cysteine and the closing phenylalanine or tryptophan. The order of the fields is CDR3 length, clone size, V gene, J gene, D gene, CDR3 DNA, CDR3 protein. A D gene is named only where the DNA matches it firmly. For some rows the clone size is stated as once, few or many, or as a class when expanded; others skip it.

cdr3_length: 14; clone_size: NA; v_call: TRBV7-9; j_call: TRBJ2-7; d_call: NA; cdr3_nt: TGTGCCAGCAGCGGTAGCGGCGCCGCCTACGAGCAGTACTTC; cdr3_aa: CASSGSGAAYEQYF
cdr3_length: 17; clone_size: NA; v_call: TRBV6-2/TRBV6-3; j_call: TRBJ1-5; d_call: NA; cdr3_nt: TGTGCCAGCAGTTACTCATCCAGCCTCTATAGCAATCAGCCCCAGCATTTT; cdr3_aa: CASSYSSSLYSNQPQHF
cdr3_length: 13; clone_size: few; v_call: TRBV20-1; j_call: TRBJ1-3; d_call: NA; cdr3_nt: TGCAGTGCAATGGGGGTTCAAGGAAACACCATATATTTT; cdr3_aa: CSAMGVQGNTIYF
cdr3_length: 15; clone_size: NA; v_call: TRBV7-2; j_call: TRBJ1-5; d_call: TRBD1; cdr3_nt: TGTGCCAGCAGCTGGTGGGGACAGGTCAATCAGCCCCAGCATTTT; cdr3_aa: CASSWWGQVNQPQHF
cdr3_length: 20; clone_size: NA; v_call: TRBV3-1; j_call: TRBJ2-2; d_call: TRBD2; cdr3_nt: TGTGCCAGCAGCCACCCCCTAGGGCTAGCGGGGCCAGCGAACACCGGGGAGCTGTTTTTT; cdr3_aa: CASSHPLGLAGPANTGELFF
cdr3_length: 15; clone_size: few; v_call: TRBV6-1; j_call: TRBJ1-6; d_call: NA; cdr3_nt: TGTGCCAGCAGCAACAGAGAGGCTCGGAATTCACCCCTCCACTTT; cdr3_aa: CASSNREARNSPLHF
cdr3_length: 11; clone_size: few; v_call: TRBV10-3; j_call: TRBJ2-7; d_call: NA; cdr3_nt: TGTGCCATCAGACAATCTTCAGAGCAGTACTTC; cdr3_aa: CAIRQSSEQYF
cdr3_length: 14; clone_size: many; v_call: TRBV20-1; j_call: TRBJ2-7; d_call: TRBD1; cdr3_nt: TGCAGTGCTACGGCCGGGACAGGGGGATACGAGCAGTACTTC; cdr3_aa: CSATAGTGGYEQYF
cdr3_length: 14; clone_size: few; v_call: TRBV12-3/TRBV12-4; j_call: TRBJ2-5; d_call: NA; cdr3_nt: TGTGCCAGCAGCCACGGTCGAGCAGAGGAGACCCAGTACTTC; cdr3_aa: CASSHGRAEETQYF
cdr3_length: 16; clone_size: NA; v_call: TRBV19; j_call: TRBJ2-2; d_call: TRBD2; cdr3_nt: TGTGCCAGTACCCTAGCGGGGGAACCGAACACCGGGGAGCTGTTTTTT; cdr3_aa: CASTLAGEPNTGELFF
cdr3_length: 15; clone_size: few; v_call: TRBV4-2; j_call: TRBJ1-5; d_call: NA; cdr3_nt: TGTGCCAGCAGCCAAGCTGAACAGGTTAATCAGCCCCAGCATTTT; cdr3_aa: CASSQAEQVNQPQHF
cdr3_length: 16; clone_size: few; v_call: TRBV7-2; j_call: TRBJ1-2; d_call: NA; cdr3_nt: TGTGCCAGCAGCTTAGTCCCGCAGGACTCGACCTGGGGCTACACCTTC; cdr3_aa: CASSLVPQDSTWGYTF
cdr3_length: 14; clone_size: many; v_call: TRBV5-1; j_call: TRBJ2-7; d_call: TRBD1; cdr3_nt: TGCGCCAGCAGCCCGGGACAGGGAGACTACGAGCAGTACTTC; cdr3_aa: CASSPGQGDYEQYF
cdr3_length: 13; clone_size: NA; v_call: TRBV3-1; j_call: TRBJ1-4; d_call: NA; cdr3_nt: TGTGCCAGCAGCCACCGGGATAATGAAAAACTGTTTTTT; cdr3_aa: CASSHRDNEKLFF
cdr3_length: 11; clone_size: many; v_call: TRBV4-1; j_call: TRBJ2-1; d_call: NA; cdr3_nt: TGCGCCAGCAGCCGAGGATATGAGCAGTTCTTC; cdr3_aa: CASSRGYEQFF
cdr3_length: 15; clone_size: NA; v_call: TRBV13; j_call: TRBJ1-6; d_call: NA; cdr3_nt: TGTGCCAGCAGCTTAGGTGGGACAACGAATTCACCCCTCCACTTT; cdr3_aa: CASSLGGTTNSPLHF
cdr3_length: 11; clone_size: NA; v_call: TRBV12-3/TRBV12-4; j_call: TRBJ1-1; d_call: NA; cdr3_nt: TGTGCCAGCAGTTTACTCGACCAAGCTTTCTTT; cdr3_aa: CASSLLDQAFF
cdr3_length: 15; clone_size: few; v_call: TRBV18; j_call: TRBJ1-5; d_call: NA; cdr3_nt: TGTGCCAGCTCACCGTCAGAGATTAGCAATCAGCCCCAGCATTTT; cdr3_aa: CASSPSEISNQPQHF
cdr3_length: 14; clone_size: few; v_call: TRBV12-3/TRBV12-4; j_call: TRBJ2-1; d_call: NA; cdr3_nt: TGTGCCAGCAGTACGTTTGTGATGAACAATGAGCAGTTCTTC; cdr3_aa: CASSTFVMNNEQFF
cdr3_length: 15; clone_size: NA; v_call: TRBV7-8; j_call: TRBJ1-6; d_call: TRBD1; cdr3_nt: TGTGCCAGCAGCGACAGGGAAACATATAATTCACCCCTCCACTTT; cdr3_aa: CASSDRETYNSPLHF
cdr3_length: 17; clone_size: few; v_call: TRBV6-1; j_call: TRBJ2-3; d_call: TRBD2; cdr3_nt: TGTGCCAGCCCCCCTAGCGGGGGGTTCAGTAGCACAGATACGCAGTATTTT; cdr3_aa: CASPPSGGFSSTDTQYF
cdr3_length: 14; clone_size: few; v_call: TRBV29-1; j_call: TRBJ2-2; d_call: NA; cdr3_nt: TGCAGCGTCCTCCAGGACGGGAACACCGGGGAGCTGTTTTTT; cdr3_aa: CSVLQDGNTGELFF
cdr3_length: 14; clone_size: NA; v_call: TRBV28; j_call: TRBJ2-1; d_call: TRBD1; cdr3_nt: TGTGCCAGCAGTAAAAGGGGGGACAGGGTCGAGCAGTTCTTC; cdr3_aa: CASSKRGDRVEQFF
cdr3_length: 15; clone_size: NA; v_call: TRBV11-2; j_call: TRBJ1-5; d_call: TRBD1; cdr3_nt: TGTGCCAGCAGCTTAGCAGGGACAGGGGTACAGCCCCAGCATTTT; cdr3_aa: CASSLAGTGVQPQHF
cdr3_length: 15; clone_size: many; v_call: TRBV7-6; j_call: TRBJ2-1; d_call: NA; cdr3_nt: TGTGCCAGCAGCTCCTCCGGGACAAGCTACAATGAGCAGTTCTTC; cdr3_aa: CASSSSGTSYNEQFF
cdr3_length: 14; clone_size: NA; v_call: TRBV4-1; j_call: TRBJ2-1; d_call: TRBD2; cdr3_nt: TGCGCCAGCAGTCCGTGGCGGGGGGACAATGAGCAGTTCTTC; cdr3_aa: CASSPWRGDNEQFF
cdr3_length: 12; clone_size: few; v_call: TRBV6-2/TRBV6-3; j_call: TRBJ1-3; d_call: NA; cdr3_nt: TGTGCCAGCAGTCGGGCAGGAAACACCATATATTTT; cdr3_aa: CASSRAGNTIYF
cdr3_length: 14; clone_size: NA; v_call: TRBV7-8; j_call: TRBJ1-5; d_call: TRBD1; cdr3_nt: TGTGCCAGCAGCCAGACAGGGAGAGGACAGCCCCAGCATTTT; cdr3_aa: CASSQTGRGQPQHF
cdr3_length: 15; clone_size: few; v_call: TRBV7-9; j_call: TRBJ2-5; d_call: NA; cdr3_nt: TGTGCCAGCAGCTCCTCCGACCAGCCCCCAGAGACCCAGTACTTC; cdr3_aa: CASSSSDQPPETQYF
cdr3_length: 14; clone_size: few; v_call: TRBV7-9; j_call: TRBJ2-7; d_call: NA; cdr3_nt: TGTGCCAGCAGCTCTCGACAGATTCCATACGAGCAGTACTTC; cdr3_aa: CASSSRQIPYEQYF
cdr3_length: 15; clone_size: few; v_call: TRBV20-1; j_call: TRBJ2-7; d_call: NA; cdr3_nt: TGCAGTGCTGTCCCCCTTAGCCAGGGGATTTACGAGCAGTACTTC; cdr3_aa: CSAVPLSQGIYEQYF
cdr3_length: 13; clone_size: many; v_call: TRBV7-2; j_call: TRBJ2-7; d_call: NA; cdr3_nt: TGTGCCAGCAGCTTAGGAGGGGGATACGAGCAGTACTTC; cdr3_aa: CASSLGGGYEQYF
cdr3_length: 12; clone_size: NA; v_call: TRBV9; j_call: TRBJ2-1; d_call: NA; cdr3_nt: TGTGCCAGCAGCAGCCAGGGCAGAGAGCAGTTCTTC; cdr3_aa: CASSSQGREQFF
cdr3_length: 13; clone_size: few; v_call: TRBV20-1; j_call: TRBJ2-1; d_call: TRBD2; cdr3_nt: TGCAGTGCCCGGACGACTAGCGGCAATGAGCAGTTCTTC; cdr3_aa: CSARTTSGNEQFF
cdr3_length: 18; clone_size: few; v_call: TRBV11-2; j_call: TRBJ1-2; d_call: TRBD1; cdr3_nt: TGTGCCAGCAGCTTATGGGGACAGGACCCCCTAGGAGACTATGGCTACACCTTC; cdr3_aa: CASSLWGQDPLGDYGYTF
cdr3_length: 16; clone_size: few; v_call: TRBV12-3/TRBV12-4; j_call: TRBJ2-3; d_call: TRBD2; cdr3_nt: TGTGCCAGCAGTTTCCTCCTAGCGGGGGGGCCGGATACGCAGTATTTT; cdr3_aa: CASSFLLAGGPDTQYF
cdr3_length: 14; clone_size: few; v_call: TRBV7-9; j_call: TRBJ1-2; d_call: TRBD1; cdr3_nt: TGTGCCAGCAGCTTGGCAGGGGGCACCTATGGCTACACCTTC; cdr3_aa: CASSLAGGTYGYTF
cdr3_length: 12; clone_size: few; v_call: TRBV6-2/TRBV6-3; j_call: TRBJ1-5; d_call: NA; cdr3_nt: TGTGCCAGCAGCCTCTTCGGTCGGCCCCAGCATTTT; cdr3_aa: CASSLFGRPQHF
cdr3_length: 12; clone_size: few; v_call: TRBV29-1; j_call: TRBJ1-2; d_call: NA; cdr3_nt: TGCAGCGTCAACGGTGGGGGGCAGGGCTACACCTTC; cdr3_aa: CSVNGGGQGYTF
cdr3_length: 18; clone_size: NA; v_call: TRBV4-3; j_call: TRBJ2-1; d_call: TRBD2; cdr3_nt: TGCGCCAGCAGCCAAGCACTAGCGGGGGGGCACTCCTACAATGAGCAGTTCTTC; cdr3_aa: CASSQALAGGHSYNEQFF
cdr3_length: 15; clone_size: NA; v_call: TRBV4-3; j_call: TRBJ2-1; d_call: NA; cdr3_nt: TGCGCCAGCAGCCAAGATGGGATGCGCAGCAATGAGCAGTTCTTC; cdr3_aa: CASSQDGMRSNEQFF
cdr3_length: 12; clone_size: NA; v_call: TRBV6-1; j_call: TRBJ1-1; d_call: NA; cdr3_nt: TGTGCCAGCAGTGAAGGGTACACTGAAGCTTTCTTT; cdr3_aa: CASSEGYTEAFF
cdr3_length: 15; clone_size: NA; v_call: TRBV12-3/TRBV12-4; j_call: TRBJ2-1; d_call: TRBD1; cdr3_nt: TGTGCCAGCAGTCCCGGACAGGGCACCTACAATGAGCAGTTCTTC; cdr3_aa: CASSPGQGTYNEQFF
cdr3_length: 14; clone_size: NA; v_call: TRBV7-9; j_call: TRBJ1-1; d_call: NA; cdr3_nt: TGTGCCAGCAGCTTAATCGGGGGGAACACTGAAGCTTTCTTT; cdr3_aa: CASSLIGGNTEAFF